A single sample gave rise to the 32 T cell receptor beta chains below, sequenced in a study of T cell repertoires in aging, cancer and after chemotherapy (dated by TCRdb to about 2019). TCR beta rearrangements were amplified from genomic DNA isolated from peripheral blood, not from sorted cells or RNA. Sequenced on an Illumina MiSeq. Multiplex touch-down PCR with a mixed TRB-A/B primer pool was used to amplify rearranged TRB sequences covering the V, D and J segments. Starting from the raw public reads, TCRdb applied fastp trimming at Q25, assembled clones with MiXCR and retained in-frame beta chains. Each entry merges the rows of one CDR3 protein and shows their most common DNA and genes. Here the sample has several thousand distinct CDR3 sequences; around 59% occur a single time. The top ten clones comprise less than 4% of the sample. The specimen was blood. All receptors derive from a human donor with a solid tumor.

The genes are TRBV7-2 and TRBJ2-1; D is unclear. The CDR3 spans 13 residues. Germline-derived CDR1 and CDR2 are SGHTA and FQGNSA. With 1 base removed from V and 5 bases from J, the gap between germline ends came to 6 bases. The CDR3: CASSLGTNNEQFF. CDR3 DNA: TGTGCCAGCAGCTTAGGGACCAACAATGAGCAGTTCTTC.

This clonotype was counted between two and nine times. The chain links TRBV6-2 or TRBV6-3 to TRBJ2-7, with TRBD1 identical over 7 bases. V lost 0 bases and J lost 4; bases outside the gene matches: 6. The CDR3 is 15 amino acids. Germline CDR1 is MNHEY and CDR2 is SVGEGT. DNA of the CDR3: TGTGCCAGCAGTTACTCGACAGGGCGAAATTACGAGCAGTACTTC. Translation: CASSYSTGRNYEQYF.

The CDR3 loop is CASSLGQGGNTIYF. The CDR3 region has the DNA TGCGCCAGCAGCTTGGGACAGGGTGGAAACACCATATATTTT. The genes are TRBV5-1 and TRBJ1-3; 7 bases match TRBD1. With 0 bases clipped from V and 3 bases from J, the junction kept 0 bases outside the gene matches. This CDR3 contains 14 residues. CDR1 is SGHRS, CDR2 YFSETQ, per germline.

The rearrangement uses TRBV5-6 and TRBJ2-1; D gene unclear. The V end lost 4 bases, the J end lost 9 bases, and 14 bases lay between the germline ends. This CDR3 is built from 13 residues. Germline CDR1 SGHDT, CDR2 YYEEEE. DNA of the CDR3: TGTGCCAGCAGCCAAGAGCGTGCCGGTGAGCAGTTCTTC. Translation gives CASSQERAGEQFF.

This clonotype was found a few times. V and J are TRBV6-2 or TRBV6-3 and TRBJ2-7, with 14 bases that match TRBD2. The germline V gene has CDR1 MNHEY and CDR2 SVGEGT. The V and J ends lost 9 bases and 5 bases, in that order; junction bases with no gene match: 3. The CDR3 spans 13 residues. Here the CDR3 DNA reads TGTGCCAGGGGGACTAGCGGGAGCGACGAGCAGTACTTC. Its protein is CARGTSGSDEQYF.

This clonotype is medium-sized within its sample. The J gene is TRBJ1-2, the V gene TRBV30; TRBD1 is a possible D gene (6 bases). Germline lookup yields CDR1 GTSNPN and CDR2 SVGIG (reference sequence). CDR3 size: 13 residues. V lost 1 base and J 5 bases, leaving 11 bases between the germline ends. The CDR3 is CAWSAGAGYGYTF. The CDR3 DNA reads TGTGCCTGGAGTGCGGGGGCAGGGTATGGCTACACCTTC.

V usage is TRBV28 and J usage is TRBJ1-5; 7 bases match TRBD1. Germline V gene sequence: CDR1 MDHEN, CDR2 SYDVKM. CDR3 length: 15 amino acids. After removal of 9 bases from V and 3 bases from J, the junction contained 11 bases not matched to a gene. CDR3 in amino acids: CASGSTGFDNQPQHF. As DNA, the CDR3 is TGTGCCAGTGGTTCGACAGGGTTCGACAATCAGCCCCAGCATTTT.

V usage is TRBV11-2 and J usage is TRBJ2-2; D is undetermined. Germline values: CDR1 SGHAT, CDR2 FQNNGV. This CDR3 region has 13 residues. Trimming took 5 bases from V and 6 from J, leaving 10 bases between them. The CDR3 protein is CASSPTTAGELFF. DNA for the CDR3: TGTGCCAGCAGCCCAACTACGGCCGGGGAGCTGTTTTTT.

Here the CDR3 reads CASSTGQLNTEAFF. The CDR3 region has the DNA TGTGCCAGTAGCACAGGACAGCTGAACACTGAAGCTTTCTTT. The V call is TRBV19, the J call TRBJ1-1; a possible D gene is TRBD1 (6 bases). Germline V gives CDR1 LNHDA, CDR2 SQIVND (reference sequence). Trimming removed 6 bases at V and 0 bases at J, with 11 bases between. There are 14 residues in the CDR3.

The chain carries TRBV6-2 or TRBV6-3 and TRBJ1-5, with TRBD1 identical over 11 bases. Per germline, CDR1 MNHEY and CDR2 SVGEGT. The V and J ends lost 2 bases and 2 bases, in that order; junction bases with no gene match: 8. This CDR3 region has 18 residues. CDR3 sequence reads: CASSYVGQGADGNQPQHF. CDR3 bases: TGTGCCAGCAGTTACGTTGGACAGGGGGCCGACGGCAATCAGCCCCAGCATTTT.

The chain combines TRBV29-1 with TRBJ2-2; D ambiguous. The CDR3 runs 14 residues. V shed 2 bases and J shed 3 bases, with 10 bases lying between them. CDR1 SQVTM and CDR2 ANQGSEA come from the germline V gene. CDR3 DNA: TGCAGCGTTGAACAAGCTCGGTACACCGGGGAGCTGTTTTTT. Translated: CSVEQARYTGELFF.

The rearrangement joins TRBV20-1 to TRBJ1-5; TRBD1 might be the D (5 bases). The CDR3 loop spans 14 amino acids. The germline V and J ends were trimmed by 5 bases and 8 bases, with 19 bases remaining between them. From germline, CDR1 is DFQATT and CDR2 SNEGSKA (reference sequence). The chain's CDR3 is CSAFQGRPGEPQHF. As DNA, the CDR3 is TGCAGTGCTTTTCAGGGCCGTCCCGGGGAGCCCCAGCATTTT.

This clonotype was found a few times. The chain joins TRBV7-6 to TRBJ1-2; the D is unclear. The CDR3 loop spans 15 amino acids. Germline CDR1 SGHVS, CDR2 FNYEAQ. Between the trimmed V and J ends, which lost 0 bases and 3 bases, there was a span of 11 bases. The CDR3 region has the DNA TGTGCCAGCAGCTTAGCCGCGGTTTCCGACTATGGCTACACCTTC. Translated, it gives CASSLAAVSDYGYTF. The complete variable domain, with remaining parts taken from reference TRBV7-6 and TRBJ1-2, reads GAGVSQSPRYKVTKRGQDVALRCDPISGHVSLYWYRQALGQGPEFLTYFNYEAQQDKSGLPNDRFSAERPEGSISTLTIQRTEQRDSAMYRCASSLAAVSDYGYTFGSGTRLTVV.

The chain uses TRBV6-5 and TRBJ1-3, with D maybe TRBD1 (5 bases). The V gene's germline CDR1 is MNHEY and CDR2 SVGAGI. V was trimmed by 8 bases and J by 4 bases, leaving 21 bases between them. The CDR3 totals 16 residues. CDR3 sequence reads: CASSTGGVIAGNTIYF. The CDR3 DNA is TGTGCCAGCTCAACCGGGGGAGTAATAGCCGGAAACACCATATATTTT.

This sequence joins TRBV7-2 and TRBJ2-5; 10 nucleotides agree with TRBD2. The ends lost 3 bases at V and 4 bases at J; junction bases unmatched: 2. The CDR3 loop spans 14 amino acids. Germline V gives CDR1 SGHTA, CDR2 FQGNSA. CDR3: CASSFLAGGETQYF. The DNA for the CDR3 is TGTGCCAGCAGCTTTTTAGCGGGGGGAGAGACCCAGTACTTC.

Details on this clonotype: An end of the junction differs from the germline gene, which may be a read error. The chain couples TRBV4-3 to TRBJ1-5; 7 bases align to TRBD1. Per the germline V gene, CDR1 is LGHNA and CDR2 is YSLEER. The CDR3 has 16 residues. CDR3 DNA sequence: TGTGCCAGCAGCGTAAGTCGAGGACAGGGCAATCAGCCCCAGCATTTT. Translation gives CASSVSRGQGNQPQHF.

This chain uses TRBV20-1 with TRBJ2-4; no firm D call. The V gene lost 5 bases and the J gene lost 3 bases, with 8 bases spanning the gap. Germline CDR1 reads DFQATT; CDR2 reads SNEGSKA (reference sequence). The CDR3 has 12 residues. CDR3 DNA: TGCAGTGCTCTCGAGCTCAAAAACATTCAGTACTTC. This gives the protein CSALELKNIQYF.

The V call is TRBV20-1, the J call TRBJ2-7; no clear D gene. This CDR3 has 11 amino acids. The germline V gene has CDR1 DFQATT and CDR2 SNEGSKA (reference sequence). The germline V and J ends were trimmed by 5 bases and 3 bases, with 8 bases remaining between them. This chain's CDR3 is CSAPSVYEQYF. The CDR3 nucleotides are TGCAGTGCTCCGAGCGTCTACGAGCAGTACTTC.

V usage is TRBV20-1 and J usage is TRBJ2-4, with 7 bases identical to TRBD2. This CDR3 is built from 16 residues. With 1 base clipped from V and 1 base from J, the junction kept 7 bases outside the gene matches. The V gene's germline CDR1 is DFQATT and CDR2 SNEGSKA (reference sequence). The CDR3 protein is CSARVSGMGAKNIQYF. The CDR3 coding sequence is TGCAGTGCTAGAGTGAGCGGGATGGGGGCCAAAAACATTCAGTACTTC.

This chain links TRBV24-1 with TRBJ2-3, with 7 nucleotides matching TRBD1. V shed 4 bases and J 1 base; nucleotides not matched to a gene: 4. Germline lookup yields CDR1 KGHDR and CDR2 SFDVKD. This CDR3 has 15 residues. CDR3 loop: CATSDLGQGTDTQYF. The CDR3 nucleotides read TGTGCCACCAGTGACCTTGGACAGGGCACAGATACGCAGTATTTT.

The V call is TRBV9, the J call TRBJ1-2; D may be TRBD1 (5 bases). Per the germline V gene, CDR1 is SGDLS and CDR2 is YYNGEE. The V gene lost 10 bases and the J gene lost 8 bases, with 9 bases spanning the gap. CDR3 length equals 9 residues. Here the CDR3 DNA reads TGTGCCTCCAAGGGGGGCTACACCTTC. Its translation: CASKGGYTF.

This clonotype showed up just once. The chain has TRBV4-1 and TRBJ2-7, with D perhaps matching TRBD2 (5 bases). The germline V gene encodes CDR1 MGHRA and CDR2 YSYEKL. The CDR3 has 12 amino acids. V dropped 0 bases and J dropped 6 bases, with 6 bases sitting between them. For the CDR3, the DNA is TGCGCCAGCAGCCAAGAACGGGGCGAGCAGTACTTC. It specifies CASSQERGEQYF.

This clonotype has more than one count but fewer than ten. The chain uses TRBV6-1 and TRBJ1-2; 10 nucleotides align to TRBD1. This CDR3 spans 13 amino acids. V shed 8 bases, J shed 7 bases, and the junction held 7 bases outside the gene matches. From germline, CDR1 is MNHNS and CDR2 SASEGT. The CDR3 region has the DNA TGTGCCAGCGGGGACAGGGGTCCTTCTGGCTACACCTTC. Encoded protein: CASGDRGPSGYTF.

This clonotype was counted between two and nine times. This chain uses TRBV21-1 with TRBJ1-6; the table's D call of TRBD1 was not tested on the DNA. TRBV21-1 is tagged as a pseudogene. CDR3 size: 15 residues. CDR3 in DNA: TGTGCCAGCAGCAAAAGGACAGGGAATAATTCACCCCTCCACTTT. It codes for CASSKRTGNNSPLHF.

The chain joins TRBV20-1 to TRBJ2-7, with TRBD1 identical over 8 bases. CDR3 length equals 14 residues. V shed 3 bases, J shed 4 bases, and the junction held 8 bases outside the gene matches. Germline V lookup: CDR1 DFQATT, CDR2 SNEGSKA (reference sequence). The CDR3 is CSAREDRVGYEQYF. Written as DNA, the CDR3 is TGCAGTGCTAGGGAGGACAGGGTGGGTTACGAGCAGTACTTC.

The chain employs TRBV7-2 and TRBJ1-1; D unclear. Deletions cut 7 bases from V and 7 bases from J, with 16 bases between. The germline V gene has CDR1 SGHTA and CDR2 FQGNSA. CDR3 length: 13 amino acids. The CDR3 here is CASTLGSESEAFF. CDR3 nucleotide sequence: TGTGCCAGCACCCTGGGGAGTGAAAGTGAAGCTTTCTTT.

This clonotype was counted once. CDR3 coding DNA: TGTGCCAGCAGCTTGGTGGCTAGCGGGAGCACAGATACGCAGTATTTT. This translates into CASSLVASGSTDTQYF. This chain links TRBV7-9 with TRBJ2-3; 8 bases line up with TRBD2. With V trimmed by 3 bases and J by 0 bases, 5 bases remained unmatched. The CDR3 runs to 16 residues. From germline, CDR1 is SEHNR and CDR2 FQNEAQ (reference sequence).

For the CDR3, the DNA is TGTGCCAGTAAATTCGGGGCCACGGATAATGAGCAGTTCTTC. Translation: CASKFGATDNEQFF. The J gene is TRBJ2-1, the V gene TRBV19; either TRBD1 or TRBD2 may supply D (5 bases each). V was trimmed by 7 bases and J by 7 bases, leaving 17 bases between them. CDR3 size: 14 residues. The V gene's germline CDR1 is LNHDA and CDR2 SQIVND (reference sequence).

CDR3 sequence reads: CSVGALGTDTQYF. CDR3 nucleotides: TGCAGTGTTGGGGCCCTGGGGACAGATACGCAGTATTTT. The rearrangement uses TRBV20-1 and TRBJ2-3, with a tentative D call TRBD1 (5 bases). Trimming stripped 7 bases from V and 3 bases from J, with 14 bases between. This CDR3 has 13 amino acids. The germline V gene has CDR1 DFQATT and CDR2 SNEGSKA (reference sequence).

This clonotype was picked up a small number of times. The CDR3 is CASTGTSGKSSYEQYF. In nucleotides, the CDR3 is TGTGCCAGCACCGGGACTAGCGGTAAAAGCTCCTACGAGCAGTACTTC. The chain uses TRBV5-4 and TRBJ2-7, with 11 nucleotides matching TRBD2. The CDR3 covers 16 residues. Germline trimming cut 6 bases from V and 0 bases from J; bases unmatched to any gene: 8. Germline values: CDR1 SGHNT, CDR2 YYREEE (reference sequence).

This clonotype occurred a few times. V usage is TRBV28 and J usage is TRBJ2-7; no clear D gene. The CDR3 is 15 amino acids. With 6 bases removed from V and 1 base from J, the gap between germline ends came to 16 bases. Looked up from germline, CDR1 is MDHEN and CDR2 is SYDVKM. Here the CDR3 reads CASRTSSGVSYEQYF. Here the CDR3 DNA reads TGTGCCAGCAGGACAAGTAGTGGGGTATCCTACGAGCAGTACTTC.

The chain employs TRBV27 and TRBJ2-5; D possibly corresponds to TRBD1 (6 bases). The CDR3 has 14 residues. CDR1 is MNHEY and CDR2 is SMNVEV in the germline V gene (reference sequence). Trimming left V 6 bases short and J 0 bases short, with 11 bases between. The CDR3 sequence is CASRRTAYQETQYF. CDR3 DNA sequence: TGTGCCAGCAGAAGGACAGCGTACCAAGAGACCCAGTACTTC.